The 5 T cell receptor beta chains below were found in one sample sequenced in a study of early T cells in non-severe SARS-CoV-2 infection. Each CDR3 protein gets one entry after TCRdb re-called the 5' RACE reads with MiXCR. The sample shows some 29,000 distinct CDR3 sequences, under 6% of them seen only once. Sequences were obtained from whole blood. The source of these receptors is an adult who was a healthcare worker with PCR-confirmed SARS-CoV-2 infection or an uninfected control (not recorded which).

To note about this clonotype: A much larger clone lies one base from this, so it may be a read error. The CDR3 DNA follows: TGTGTCAGCAGCTTAGATTGGCGAAATTCACCCCTCCACTTT. This encodes CVSSLDWRNSPLHF. This chain connects TRBV7-9 to TRBJ1-6; D ambiguous. There are 14 residues in the CDR3. Per the germline V gene, CDR1 is SEHNR and CDR2 is FQNEAQ (reference sequence). The variable domain in full, with the rest retrieved from reference TRBV7-9 and TRBJ1-6, is DTGVSQNPRHKITKRGQNVTFRCDPISEHNRLYWYRQTLGQGPEFLTYFQNEAQLEKSRLLSDRFSAERPKGSFSTLEIQRTEQGDSAMYLCVSSLDWRNSPLHFGNGTRLTVT.

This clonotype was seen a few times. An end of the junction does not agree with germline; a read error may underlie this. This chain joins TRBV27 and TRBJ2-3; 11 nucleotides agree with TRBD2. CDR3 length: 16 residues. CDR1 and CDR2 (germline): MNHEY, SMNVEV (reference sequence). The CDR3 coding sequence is TGTGCCAGCAGTCCAAAACTAGCGGGGGTAGGAGATGCGCAGTATTTT. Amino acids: CASSPKLAGVGDAQYF.

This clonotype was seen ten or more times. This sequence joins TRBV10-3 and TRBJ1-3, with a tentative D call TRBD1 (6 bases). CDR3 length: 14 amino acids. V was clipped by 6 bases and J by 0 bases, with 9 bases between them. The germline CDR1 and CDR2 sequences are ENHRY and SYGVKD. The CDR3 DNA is TGTGCCATCAGAGGGGGGGCCTCTGGAAACACCATATATTTT. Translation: CAIRGGASGNTIYF.

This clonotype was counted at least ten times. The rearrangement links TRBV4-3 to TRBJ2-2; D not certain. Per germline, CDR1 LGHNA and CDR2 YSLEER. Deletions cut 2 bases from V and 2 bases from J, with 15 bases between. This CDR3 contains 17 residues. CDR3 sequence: CASSQTWHAVNTGELFF. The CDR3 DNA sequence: TGCGCCAGCAGCCAAACTTGGCACGCAGTTAACACCGGGGAGCTGTTTTTT.

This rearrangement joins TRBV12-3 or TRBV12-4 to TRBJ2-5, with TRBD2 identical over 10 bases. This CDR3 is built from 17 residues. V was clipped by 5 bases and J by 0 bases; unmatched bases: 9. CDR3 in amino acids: CASSPRLAGLYQETQYF. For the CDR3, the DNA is TGTGCCAGCAGTCCGAGACTAGCGGGCCTGTACCAAGAGACCCAGTACTTC.